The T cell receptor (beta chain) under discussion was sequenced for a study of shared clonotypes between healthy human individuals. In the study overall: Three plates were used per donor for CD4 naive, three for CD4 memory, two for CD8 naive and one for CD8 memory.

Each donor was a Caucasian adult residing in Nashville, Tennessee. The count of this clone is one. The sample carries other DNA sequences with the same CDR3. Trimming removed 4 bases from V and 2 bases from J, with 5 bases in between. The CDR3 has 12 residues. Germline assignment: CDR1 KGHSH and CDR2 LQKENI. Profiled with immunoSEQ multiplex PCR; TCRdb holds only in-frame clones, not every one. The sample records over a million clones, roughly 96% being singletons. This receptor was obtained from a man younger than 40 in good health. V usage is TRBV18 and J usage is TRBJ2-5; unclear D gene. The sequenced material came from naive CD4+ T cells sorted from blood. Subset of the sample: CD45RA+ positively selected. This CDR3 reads CASSLPQETQYF. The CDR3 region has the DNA TGTGCCAGCTCACTCCCGCAAGAGACCCAGTACTTC.